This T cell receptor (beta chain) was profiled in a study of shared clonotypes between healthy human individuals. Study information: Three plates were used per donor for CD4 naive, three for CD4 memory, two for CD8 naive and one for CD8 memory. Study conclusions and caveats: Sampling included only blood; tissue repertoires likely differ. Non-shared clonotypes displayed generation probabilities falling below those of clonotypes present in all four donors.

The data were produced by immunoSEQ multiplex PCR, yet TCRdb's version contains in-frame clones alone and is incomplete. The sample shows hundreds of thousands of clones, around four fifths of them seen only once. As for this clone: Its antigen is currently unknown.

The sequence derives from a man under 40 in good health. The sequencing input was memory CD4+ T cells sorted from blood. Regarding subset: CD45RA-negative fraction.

CDR3 in DNA: TGTGCCAGTAGTCCACAACCCGGGAGAGGTACCGGGGAGCTGTTTTTT. It is translated as CASSPQPGRGTGELFF. J is TRBJ2-2 and V is TRBV19; the D gene is possibly TRBD2 (6 bases). Germline CDR1 LNHDA, CDR2 SQIVND (reference sequence). Trimming stripped 5 bases from V and 5 bases from J, with 18 bases between. The CDR3 runs 16 residues.